The 19 T cell receptor beta chains below were found in one sample sequenced in a study of CD8+ T cells in alopecia areata. RNA was extracted and reverse transcribed into cDNA as the sequencing template. Repertoires were generated with immunoSEQ multiplex PCR, while TCRdb's copy carries only in-frame clones and drops some. The table lists 95,000 to 100,000 clones, 50% to 75% of them singletons. Treatment defined: oral pan-JAK inhibitor, 5-10 mg twice daily. This specimen consisted of CD8+ T cells sorted from blood, obtained at week 4, from a patient treated with tofacitinib. The receptor source for this set is a human donor with alopecia areata.

The gene calls are TRBV29-1 and TRBJ2-7; 9 nucleotides agree with TRBD1. The trim removed 4 bases at V and 4 bases at J, leaving 8 bases unmatched. CDR1 and CDR2 from the germline V gene are SQVTM and ANQGSEA. The CDR3 has 14 amino acids. The CDR3 DNA reads TGCAGCGTTGCCGGGACAGGGATGCGTTACGAGCAGTACTTC. Its translation is CSVAGTGMRYEQYF.

The CDR3 DNA reads as TGCGCCAGCAGCCATTCTACAGTGAACACTGAAGCTTTCTTT. Translated, it gives CASSHSTVNTEAFF. The V gene is TRBV4-1, the J gene TRBJ1-1; D uncertain. The V end lost 3 bases, the J end lost 0 bases, and 8 bases lay between the germline ends. This CDR3 is 14 amino acids long. The germline V gene has CDR1 MGHRA and CDR2 YSYEKL.

This chain connects TRBV27 to TRBJ2-3, with 12 bases that match TRBD2. CDR1 is MNHEY and CDR2 is SMNVEV in the germline V gene (reference sequence). The CDR3 has 15 residues. V lost 3 bases and J lost 6; bases outside the gene matches: 4. The CDR3: CASSFSSGGADTQYF. Here the CDR3 DNA reads TGTGCCAGCAGTTTTTCTAGCGGGGGGGCCGATACGCAGTATTTT.

The CDR3 reads CASSLELQFYGYTF. In DNA form, the CDR3 reads TGTGCCAGCAGCTTAGAGTTACAGTTCTATGGCTACACCTTC. The chain joins TRBV7-9 to TRBJ1-2; D is unresolved. V lost 1 base and J 4 bases, leaving 10 bases between the germline ends. From germline, CDR1 is SEHNR and CDR2 FQNEAQ (reference sequence). The length of the CDR3 is 14 residues.

This clone appeared many times. This chain connects TRBV7-9 to TRBJ1-2, with D perhaps TRBD1 (5 bases). This CDR3 is 16 amino acids long. Looked up from germline, CDR1 is SEHNR and CDR2 is FQNEAQ (reference sequence). The germline V and J ends were trimmed by 5 bases and 4 bases, with 20 bases remaining between them. In nucleotides, the CDR3 is TGTGCCAGCAGCACGGGGCCCGTGCAGGAAATCTATGGCTACACCTTC. Residues: CASSTGPVQEIYGYTF.

The V gene is TRBV2, the J gene TRBJ1-5; TRBD1 aligns across 8 bases. The CDR3 length is 13 residues. The germline CDR1 and CDR2 sequences are SNHLY and FYNNEI. Germline trimming cut 5 bases from V and 10 bases from J; bases unmatched to any gene: 7. The DNA of the CDR3 is TGTGCCAGCAGTCCAGGGGGCGCGGAACCCCAGCATTTT. It encodes CASSPGGAEPQHF.

The chain combines TRBV27 with TRBJ2-1; possible D gene TRBD1, 6 bases. V dropped 3 bases and J dropped 0 bases, with 9 bases sitting between them. This CDR3 region has 15 residues. Germline lookup yields CDR1 MNHEY and CDR2 SMNVEV (reference sequence). DNA of the CDR3: TGTGCCAGCAGTTTGGGGGCGGGCTCCTACAATGAGCAGTTCTTC. As protein: CASSLGAGSYNEQFF.

V is TRBV19 and J is TRBJ1-2; TRBD1 matches 9 bases. The CDR3 contains 15 residues. After removal of 6 bases from V and 2 bases from J, the junction contained 7 bases not matched to a gene. Germline assignment: CDR1 LNHDA and CDR2 SQIVND (reference sequence). The CDR3 here is CASSFWDRENYGYTF. CDR3 coding DNA: TGTGCCAGTAGCTTTTGGGACAGGGAGAACTATGGCTACACCTTC.

This chain connects TRBV2 to TRBJ1-2; possibly TRBD1 for D (6 bases). Germline V gives CDR1 SNHLY, CDR2 FYNNEI. The CDR3 runs to 14 residues. V lost 1 base, J lost 4 bases, and 10 bases lay in between. The CDR3 reads CASSEGGGVYGYTF. The CDR3 nucleotides read TGTGCCAGCAGTGAAGGCGGGGGCGTCTATGGCTACACCTTC.

The J gene is TRBJ2-7, the V gene TRBV29-1; 8 bases fit TRBD1. This CDR3 is built from 15 residues. CDR1 SQVTM and CDR2 ANQGSEA come from the germline V gene. V gave up 2 bases and J gave up 3 bases; unmatched junction bases: 9. DNA of the CDR3: TGCAGCGTTGAACTCCCGGGACAGGTCCTCTACGAGCAGTACTTC. Translated, it gives CSVELPGQVLYEQYF.

In its sample, this clone was seen once. This chain joins TRBV29-1 and TRBJ2-3; D assignment may be TRBD1 or TRBD2 (5 bases each). CDR3 size: 15 residues. The germline gives CDR1 SQVTM, CDR2 ANQGSEA. The V end lost 0 bases, the J end lost 6 bases, and 16 bases lay between the germline ends. The CDR3 protein is CSVEEGVPGRDTQYF. In nucleotides, the CDR3 is TGCAGCGTTGAAGAGGGGGTCCCAGGAAGGGATACGCAGTATTTT.

CDR3 sequence: CSVVGDWPYEQYF. CDR3 DNA sequence: TGCAGCGTTGTTGGGGACTGGCCCTACGAGCAGTACTTC. The chain links TRBV29-1 to TRBJ2-7; weak D call: TRBD2 (6 bases). CDR1 is SQVTM and CDR2 is ANQGSEA in the germline V gene. The CDR3 is 13 amino acids. V was clipped by 4 bases and J by 2 bases, with 12 bases between them.

The chain employs TRBV7-2 and TRBJ2-3; 10 bases are shared with TRBD2. Germline V gene sequence: CDR1 SGHTA, CDR2 FQGNSA. This CDR3 has 16 amino acids. V gave up 5 bases and J gave up 1 base; unmatched junction bases: 6. The CDR3 nucleotides read TGTGCCAGCAGCCGGTTCGGACTAGCGGGCACAGATACGCAGTATTTT. Protein product: CASSRFGLAGTDTQYF.

The chain joins TRBV4-1 to TRBJ1-1; D not certain. The CDR3 has 14 amino acids. The germline V gene encodes CDR1 MGHRA and CDR2 YSYEKL. The germline V and J ends were trimmed by 0 bases and 1 base, with 6 bases remaining between them. The CDR3 protein is CASSQDSGNTEAFF. The CDR3 DNA sequence: TGCGCCAGCAGCCAAGATAGTGGGAACACTGAAGCTTTCTTT.

This chain uses TRBV5-8 with TRBJ2-6; D is unclear. CDR1 is SGHTS, CDR2 YDEGEE, per germline. CDR3 length equals 15 residues. The germline V and J ends were trimmed by 4 bases and 0 bases, with 8 bases remaining between them. The CDR3 nucleotides read TGTGCCAGCAGCCCCGGACCCTCTGGGGCCAACGTCCTGACTTTC. This codes for CASSPGPSGANVLTF.

V and J are TRBV29-1 and TRBJ2-5; no clear D gene. This CDR3 has 14 amino acids. Germline V gene lookup returns CDR1 SQVTM and CDR2 ANQGSEA. Trimming cost V 2 bases and J 2 bases, with 12 bases left between them. The CDR3 loop reads CSVERSAPQETQYF. CDR3 nucleotide sequence: TGCAGCGTTGAACGATCGGCACCACAAGAGACCCAGTACTTC.

The chain carries TRBV7-9 and TRBJ2-1; 7 bases align to TRBD1. The CDR3 is 13 residues long. CDR1 is SEHNR, CDR2 FQNEAQ, per germline (reference sequence). V shed 4 bases and J 9 bases; nucleotides not matched to a gene: 6. Here the CDR3 DNA reads TGTGCCAGCAGCTCAGGGGGTACAGGTGAGCAGTTCTTC. It specifies CASSSGGTGEQFF.

The chain has TRBV5-1 and TRBJ2-6; the D gene is possibly TRBD2 (5 bases). Germline-derived CDR1 and CDR2 are SGHRS and YFSETQ. CDR3 length: 14 residues. V lost 5 bases and J lost 0, with 6 bases in between. CDR3 in amino acids: CASRGDSGANVLTF. Here the CDR3 DNA reads TGCGCCAGCAGGGGAGACTCTGGGGCCAACGTCCTGACTTTC.

V gene TRBV5-1 combines with J gene TRBJ1-2; 11 positions match TRBD1. Germline V gene sequence: CDR1 SGHRS, CDR2 YFSETQ. The CDR3 contains 16 residues. The J segment lost 3 bases and the V segment lost 4 bases, leaving 8 bases of the junction unmatched. Here the CDR3 reads CASSLDRGPVDYGYTF. In DNA, the CDR3 is TGCGCCAGCAGCCTGGACAGGGGGCCGGTGGACTATGGCTACACCTTC.